Detailed here is one TCR beta chain. The antigen is undetermined. Sequenced by immunoSEQ multiplex PCR; TCRdb stores in-frame clones only, minus some. The sample has 65,000 to 80,000 clones; around 92% are singletons. CDR3 length: 14 amino acids. The germline V and J ends were trimmed by 3 bases and 7 bases, with 12 bases remaining between them. Germline V CDR1 and CDR2: LNHDA, SQIVND (reference sequence). The data belong to a study of OX40 agonist ivuxolimab in advanced cancers. Study overall: Participants, 75% to 85% male, averaged roughly 60 years of age, ranging from roughly 20 to 80. Antecedent anti-PD-1, anti-PD-L1 or anti-CTLA-4 therapy was permissible, with roughly 36% having received some. Three patients, one with hepatocellular carcinoma and two with cutaneous melanoma, achieved partial responses. Findings of the study overall: More expanded clones were seen, on average, in CD8+ T cells than in CD4+.

The clonotype was recovered from an adult with an advanced solid tumor such as melanoma, head and neck, liver or kidney cancer. The genes are TRBV19 and TRBJ2-2; maybe TRBD2 (6 bases). The sequences come from CD4+ or CD8+ T cells sorted from blood, collected in a trial of the OX40 agonist ivuxolimab. CDR3 in DNA: TGTGCCAGTAGTATGGACGGGACTCGCGGGGAGCTGTTTTTT. Amino acid sequence: CASSMDGTRGELFF.